Listed below are T cell receptor beta chains from one sample, sequenced in a study of blood T cells in healthy people across ages. TCRdb passed the 5' RACE reads through MiXCR, listing each CDR3 protein once. The sample has over 600,000 distinct CDR3 sequences; approximately 60% are singletons. The sample was blood. Receptors originate from a man aged 40-49 years in good health. Both conserved end residues are part of each CDR3. Fields, in order: J gene, CDR3 length, V gene, CDR3 protein.

TRBJ2-7 13 TRBV6-5 CASSSPQDYEQYF
TRBJ2-5 13 TRBV10-3 CAISEGVPETQYF
TRBJ1-2 16 TRBV4-3 CASSPHSQAEQYGYTF
TRBJ2-1 16 TRBV20-1 CSAKDYRGLASHEQFF
TRBJ2-7 15 TRBV27 CASSLAGVLPYEQYF
TRBJ2-6 15 TRBV27 CASVGRGGGANVLTF
TRBJ1-1 11 TRBV7-9 CASSDGRGAFF
TRBJ2-3 16 TRBV7-2 CASSLTSGGYSDTQYF
TRBJ2-3 13 TRBV4-3 CASSQGQADTQYF
TRBJ2-7 14 TRBV7-9 CASSTPGVLYEQYF
TRBJ2-1 15 TRBV20-1 CSARDSGSDYNEQFF
TRBJ2-1 16 TRBV15 CATSRDRANRGNEQFF
TRBJ2-7 15 TRBV20-1 CSAFSSGQPSYEQYF
TRBJ1-6 14 TRBV3-1 CASSQEGIRSPLHF
TRBJ2-7 14 TRBV7-3 CAVSFAGGGYEQYF
TRBJ2-1 14 TRBV10-2 CASSREGANNEQFF
. 15 TRBV27 CASSLGQGLTETQYF
TRBJ2-1 16 TRBV7-2 CASSLDGGESYNEQFF
TRBJ2-1 12 TRBV10-3 CAISPNGNEQFF
TRBJ2-7 17 TRBV21-1 CASSKAVRQGASYEQYF
TRBJ2-7 16 TRBV3-1 CASSQVGTDLLYEQYF
. 14 TRBV4-2 CASSQGPGGSEQYF
TRBJ1-3 15 TRBV7-3 CASRSQGESGNTIYF
TRBJ2-5 15 TRBV2 CASSSDRGTGETQYF
TRBJ1-6 18 TRBV20-1 CSALRTGATSSHNSPLHF
TRBJ2-7 14 TRBV27 CASSSADGSYEQYF
TRBJ2-4 18 TRBV20-1 CSARGQGNKVLAKNIQYF
TRBJ2-1 14 TRBV29-1 CSVRGGRGYNEQFF
TRBJ2-7 13 TRBV12-3/TRBV12-4 CASSLRETYEQYF
TRBJ2-1 15 TRBV27 CASSSGLVSYNEQFF
TRBJ2-1 11 TRBV20-1 CSVSGNNEQFF
TRBJ2-1 14 TRBV7-2 CASSLMVRGYEQFF
TRBJ2-6 15 TRBV6-1 CASSRVGVGANVLTF
TRBJ2-7 16 TRBV4-3 CASSQEGPGDSYEQYF
TRBJ2-7 14 TRBV14 CASSPRTAGDEQYF
TRBJ1-4 14 TRBV7-2 CASSLGGIAPKLFF
TRBJ2-1 10 TRBV20-1 CSAGSHEQFF
TRBJ2-5 13 TRBV4-1 CASSQERVKTQYF
TRBJ1-5 11 TRBV12-3/TRBV12-4 CASSHDRSQHF
TRBJ2-1 16 TRBV2 CASSEAPGVYYNEQFF
TRBJ1-4 15 TRBV6-1 CASSEAGGWSEKLFF
TRBJ1-1 14 TRBV4-1 CASSQDPGETEAFF